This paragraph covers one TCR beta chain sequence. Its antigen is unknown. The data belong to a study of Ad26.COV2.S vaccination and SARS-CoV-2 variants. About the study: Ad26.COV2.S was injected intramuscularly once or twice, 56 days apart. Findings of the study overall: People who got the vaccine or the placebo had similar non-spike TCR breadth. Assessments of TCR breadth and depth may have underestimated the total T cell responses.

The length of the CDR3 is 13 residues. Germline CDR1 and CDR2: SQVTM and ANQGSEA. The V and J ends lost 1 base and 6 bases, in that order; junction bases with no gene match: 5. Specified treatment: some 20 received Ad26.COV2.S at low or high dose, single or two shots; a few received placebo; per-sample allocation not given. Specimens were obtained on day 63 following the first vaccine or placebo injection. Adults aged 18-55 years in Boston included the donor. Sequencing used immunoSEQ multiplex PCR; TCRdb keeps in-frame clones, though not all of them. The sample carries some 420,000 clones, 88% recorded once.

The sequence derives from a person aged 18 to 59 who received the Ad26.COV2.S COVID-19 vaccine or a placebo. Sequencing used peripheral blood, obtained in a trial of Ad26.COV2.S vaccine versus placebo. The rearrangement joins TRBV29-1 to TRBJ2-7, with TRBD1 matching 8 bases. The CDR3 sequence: CSVEAGTGGEQYF. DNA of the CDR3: TGCAGCGTTGAAGCCGGGACAGGTGGCGAGCAGTACTTC.